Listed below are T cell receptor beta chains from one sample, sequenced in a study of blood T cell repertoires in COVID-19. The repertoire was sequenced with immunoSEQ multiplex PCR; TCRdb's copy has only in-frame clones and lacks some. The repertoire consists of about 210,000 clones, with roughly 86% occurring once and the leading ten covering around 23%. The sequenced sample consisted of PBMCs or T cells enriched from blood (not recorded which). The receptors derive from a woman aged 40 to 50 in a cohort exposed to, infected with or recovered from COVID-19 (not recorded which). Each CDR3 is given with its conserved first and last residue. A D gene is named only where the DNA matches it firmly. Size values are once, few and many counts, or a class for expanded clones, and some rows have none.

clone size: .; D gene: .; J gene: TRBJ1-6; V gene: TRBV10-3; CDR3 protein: CAISESGRYPPPLHF; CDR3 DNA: TGTGCCATCAGTGAGTCGGGGAGGTACCCTCCACCCCTCCACTTT
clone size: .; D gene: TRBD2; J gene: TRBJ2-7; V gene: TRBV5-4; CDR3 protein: CASSSGTSGAYSYEQYF; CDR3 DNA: TGTGCCAGCAGCTCCGGGACTAGCGGGGCTTACTCCTACGAGCAGTACTTC
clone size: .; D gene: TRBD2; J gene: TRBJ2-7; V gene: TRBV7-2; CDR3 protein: CASSCETGTSGRGKGEQYF; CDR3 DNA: TGTGCCAGCAGCTGCGAAACCGGGACTAGCGGCAGAGGTAAGGGCGAGCAGTACTTC
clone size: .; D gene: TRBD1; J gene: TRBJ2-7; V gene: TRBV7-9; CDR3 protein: CASSLGRDRVNEQYF; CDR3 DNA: TGTGCCAGCAGCTTAGGCCGGGACAGGGTAAACGAGCAGTACTTC
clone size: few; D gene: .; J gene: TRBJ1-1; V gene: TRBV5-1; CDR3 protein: CASSPAEGGDTEAFF; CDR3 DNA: TGCGCCAGCAGCCCCGCCGAAGGGGGGGACACTGAAGCTTTCTTT
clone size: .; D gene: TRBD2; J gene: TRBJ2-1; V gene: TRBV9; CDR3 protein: CASSGTSVNNEQFF; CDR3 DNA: TGTGCCAGCAGCGGGACTAGCGTAAACAATGAGCAGTTCTTC
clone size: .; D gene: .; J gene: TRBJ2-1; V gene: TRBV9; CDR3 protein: CASSVEDLYNEQFF; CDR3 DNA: TGTGCCAGCAGCGTCGAGGACTTGTACAATGAGCAGTTCTTC
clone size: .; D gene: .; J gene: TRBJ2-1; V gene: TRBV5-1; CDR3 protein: CASSLVTGYNEQFF; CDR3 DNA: TGCGCCAGCAGCTTGGTGACGGGCTACAATGAGCAGTTCTTC
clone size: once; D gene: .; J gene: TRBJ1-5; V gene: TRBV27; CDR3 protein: CASSYYSNQPQHF; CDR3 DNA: TGTGCCAGCAGTTATTATAGCAATCAGCCCCAGCATTTT
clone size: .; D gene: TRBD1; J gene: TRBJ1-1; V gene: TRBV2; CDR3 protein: CAIPASDRADTEAFF; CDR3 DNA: TGTGCCATCCCAGCCAGTGACAGGGCGGACACTGAAGCTTTCTTT
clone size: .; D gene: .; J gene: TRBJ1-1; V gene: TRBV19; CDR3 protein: CASRILSPNTEAFF; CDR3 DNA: TGTGCCAGTAGGATCCTATCGCCGAACACTGAAGCTTTCTTT
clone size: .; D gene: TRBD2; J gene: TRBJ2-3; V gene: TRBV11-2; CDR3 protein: CASSFRFKREFSDTQYF; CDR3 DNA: TGTGCCAGCAGCTTCCGATTCAAGCGGGAGTTCTCAGATACGCAGTATTTT
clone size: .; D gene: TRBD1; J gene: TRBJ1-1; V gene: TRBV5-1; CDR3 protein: CASSLTDRVNTEAFF; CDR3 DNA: TGCGCCAGCAGCTTGACCGACAGGGTGAACACTGAAGCTTTCTTT
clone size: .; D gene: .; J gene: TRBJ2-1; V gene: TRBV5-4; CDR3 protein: CASSLGRSGSYNEQFF; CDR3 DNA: TGTGCCAGCAGCTTGGGGCGTTCGGGCTCCTACAATGAGCAGTTCTTC
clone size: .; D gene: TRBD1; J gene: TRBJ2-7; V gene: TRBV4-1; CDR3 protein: CASSIGGAKSYEQYF; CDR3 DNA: TGCGCCAGCAGCATAGGGGGCGCGAAGTCCTACGAGCAGTACTTC
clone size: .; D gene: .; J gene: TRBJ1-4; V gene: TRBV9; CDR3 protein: CASSVGGFATNEKLFF; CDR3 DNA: TGTGCCAGCAGCGTAGGAGGGTTCGCAACTAATGAAAAACTGTTTTTT
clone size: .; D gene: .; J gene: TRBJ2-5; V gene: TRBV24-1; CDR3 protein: CATSEDSQETQYF; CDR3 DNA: TGTGCCACCAGTGAAGACAGCCAAGAGACCCAGTACTTC
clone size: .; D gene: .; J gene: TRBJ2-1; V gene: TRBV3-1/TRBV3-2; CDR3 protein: CASSQDRGETNPYNEQFF; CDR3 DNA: TGTGCCAGCAGCCAAGATCGCGGTGAAACTAACCCCTACAATGAGCAGTTCTTC
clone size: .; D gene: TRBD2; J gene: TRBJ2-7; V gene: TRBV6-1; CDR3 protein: CASSDILAGKIYEQYF; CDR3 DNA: TGTGCCAGCAGTGACATTCTAGCGGGAAAGATCTACGAGCAGTACTTC
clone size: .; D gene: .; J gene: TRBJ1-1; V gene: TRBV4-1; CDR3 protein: CASSQPQGFTEAFF; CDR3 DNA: TGCGCCAGCAGCCAGCCCCAGGGGTTCACTGAAGCTTTCTTT
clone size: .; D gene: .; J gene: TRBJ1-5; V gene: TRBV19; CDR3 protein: CASSWQGPSNQPQHF; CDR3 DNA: TGTGCCAGTAGCTGGCAGGGTCCTAGCAATCAGCCCCAGCATTTT
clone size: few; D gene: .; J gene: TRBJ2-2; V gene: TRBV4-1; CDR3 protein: CASSSLRTPYTGELFF; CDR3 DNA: TGCGCCAGCAGCTCGCTACGGACACCTTACACCGGGGAGCTGTTTTTT
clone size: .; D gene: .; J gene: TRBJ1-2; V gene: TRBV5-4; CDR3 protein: CASSLASRDYGYTF; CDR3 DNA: TGTGCCAGCAGCTTGGCCTCTCGGGACTATGGCTACACCTTC
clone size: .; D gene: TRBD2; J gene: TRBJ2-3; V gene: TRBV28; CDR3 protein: CASSGGGRTDTQYF; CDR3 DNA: TGTGCCAGCAGCGGGGGGGGTAGAACAGATACGCAGTATTTT
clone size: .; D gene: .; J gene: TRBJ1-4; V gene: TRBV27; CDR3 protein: CASSYGGEKLFF; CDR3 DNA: TGTGCCAGCAGTTACGGGGGGGAAAAACTGTTTTTT
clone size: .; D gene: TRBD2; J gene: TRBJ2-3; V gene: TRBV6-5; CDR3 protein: CASSWGLAEGNAQYF; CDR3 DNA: TGTGCCAGCAGTTGGGGACTAGCGGAGGGGAACGCGCAGTATTTT